These T cell receptor beta chains were read from a single sample in a study of T cells after yellow fever vaccination. TCRdb passed the 5' RACE reads through MiXCR, listing each CDR3 protein once. Among 350,000 to 450,000 distinct CDR3 sequences listed, over 5% were seen once. The sequences come from PBMCs, collected 5 days after the yellow fever booster vaccination. All receptors derive from a man younger than 45 who received the YFV17D yellow fever vaccine. CDR3s include the opening cysteine and the closing phenylalanine or tryptophan. A D gene is named only where the DNA matches it firmly.

D gene: .
J gene: TRBJ1-2
V gene: TRBV20-1
CDR3 protein: CSASVQEGYGYTF

D gene: .
J gene: TRBJ2-1
V gene: TRBV5-1
CDR3 protein: CASSLEAGAHNEQFF

D gene: TRBD1
J gene: TRBJ2-3
V gene: TRBV5-1
CDR3 protein: CASSSLQGRDTQYF

D gene: .
J gene: TRBJ2-1
V gene: TRBV5-1
CDR3 protein: CASGNEGVYNEQFF

D gene: TRBD1
J gene: TRBJ2-7
V gene: TRBV7-2
CDR3 protein: CASSSRTGYEQYF

D gene: TRBD1
J gene: TRBJ1-1
V gene: TRBV18
CDR3 protein: CASSTGVFTEAFF

D gene: TRBD2
J gene: TRBJ2-7
V gene: TRBV7-2
CDR3 protein: CASSSVAGRYEQYF

D gene: .
J gene: TRBJ2-7
V gene: TRBV12-3/TRBV12-4
CDR3 protein: CASSPDGGYEQYF

D gene: .
J gene: TRBJ2-5
V gene: TRBV7-9
CDR3 protein: CASTTPLIEETQYF

D gene: .
J gene: TRBJ2-2
V gene: TRBV21-1
CDR3 protein: CASFTSVGGTTGELFF

D gene: .
J gene: TRBJ2-5
V gene: TRBV27
CDR3 protein: CASSQNRRETQYF

D gene: .
J gene: TRBJ2-7
V gene: TRBV7-2
CDR3 protein: CASRGVSYEQYF

D gene: .
J gene: TRBJ2-5
V gene: TRBV15
CDR3 protein: CATSRGTEETQYF

D gene: .
J gene: TRBJ2-3
V gene: TRBV30
CDR3 protein: CAWSVFRRGRDSSTDTQYF

D gene: TRBD2
J gene: TRBJ2-1
V gene: TRBV24-1
CDR3 protein: CATSDSTSGSQGYNEQFF

D gene: TRBD2
J gene: TRBJ2-7
V gene: TRBV6-1
CDR3 protein: CASTGGVSYEQYF

D gene: TRBD1
J gene: TRBJ1-1
V gene: TRBV6-2/TRBV6-3
CDR3 protein: CASSGQAPEAFF

D gene: .
J gene: TRBJ2-7
V gene: TRBV11-2
CDR3 protein: CASSLGLRLAANSYEQYF

D gene: .
J gene: TRBJ1-1
V gene: TRBV6-1
CDR3 protein: CASSLQPNTEAFF

D gene: .
J gene: TRBJ2-1
V gene: TRBV5-1
CDR3 protein: CASSFGNKDNEQFF

D gene: .
J gene: TRBJ2-6
V gene: TRBV12-3/TRBV12-4
CDR3 protein: CASSLKVTLLGSGANVLTF

D gene: TRBD1
J gene: TRBJ2-3
V gene: TRBV12-3/TRBV12-4
CDR3 protein: CASSFEGATDTQYF

D gene: .
J gene: TRBJ1-6
V gene: TRBV10-3
CDR3 protein: CAIMAGQYSPLHF

D gene: TRBD2
J gene: TRBJ2-1
V gene: TRBV20-1
CDR3 protein: CSASMAGGHNEQFF

D gene: .
J gene: TRBJ2-3
V gene: TRBV7-9
CDR3 protein: CASSYGQFADTQYF

D gene: .
J gene: TRBJ2-5
V gene: TRBV7-9
CDR3 protein: CASSRGRQGQETQYF

D gene: TRBD1
J gene: TRBJ1-3
V gene: TRBV18
CDR3 protein: CASSPFGTGTVGNTIYF

D gene: TRBD1
J gene: TRBJ2-2
V gene: TRBV10-3
CDR3 protein: CAIRTGVGTGELFF

D gene: TRBD2
J gene: TRBJ2-1
V gene: TRBV29-1
CDR3 protein: CSVEGRREGPRRNEQFF

D gene: .
J gene: TRBJ1-5
V gene: TRBV18
CDR3 protein: CASSPGTGLNQPQHF

D gene: .
J gene: TRBJ2-2
V gene: TRBV9
CDR3 protein: CASRPTGTLGELFF

D gene: .
J gene: TRBJ2-3
V gene: TRBV29-1
CDR3 protein: CSVGNTDTQYF

D gene: TRBD1
J gene: TRBJ2-7
V gene: TRBV3-1
CDR3 protein: CASGRSRQGALSSEQYF

D gene: .
J gene: TRBJ2-6
V gene: TRBV20-1
CDR3 protein: CSAVSGAGANVLTF

D gene: .
J gene: TRBJ2-1
V gene: TRBV20-1
CDR3 protein: CSGQSTGSAYNEQFF

D gene: .
J gene: TRBJ2-3
V gene: TRBV20-1
CDR3 protein: CSARSRTDTQYF

D gene: TRBD1
J gene: TRBJ1-1
V gene: TRBV5-1
CDR3 protein: CASSRDRGNTEAFF

D gene: .
J gene: TRBJ1-5
V gene: TRBV5-7
CDR3 protein: CASSLANRVGNQPQHF

D gene: TRBD2
J gene: TRBJ2-1
V gene: TRBV20-1
CDR3 protein: CSARNPGTSYNEQFF

D gene: .
J gene: TRBJ1-5
V gene: TRBV7-9
CDR3 protein: CASSLTDSAQHF

D gene: .
J gene: TRBJ1-2
V gene: TRBV2
CDR3 protein: CASSEGTGKDTF

D gene: TRBD2
J gene: TRBJ2-7
V gene: TRBV2
CDR3 protein: CASSAVLAGGGYEQYF

D gene: .
J gene: TRBJ2-5
V gene: TRBV30
CDR3 protein: CAWIGDGLRGTQYF

D gene: .
J gene: TRBJ2-6
V gene: TRBV5-1
CDR3 protein: CASSPPEPGANVLTF

D gene: .
J gene: TRBJ2-5
V gene: TRBV10-3
CDR3 protein: CAIQGGSGETQYF